This TCR beta chain was retrieved from a study of cytomegalovirus exposure and HLA in healthy donors. V gave up 6 bases and J gave up 7 bases; unmatched junction bases: 4. The CDR3 has 13 amino acids. The germline V gene encodes CDR1 WSHSY and CDR2 SAAADI. This clone was observed a single time. PCR employed 60 Vbeta and 13 Jbeta primers. Libraries were prepared by immunoSEQ multiplex PCR; TCRdb keeps only in-frame clonotypes and omits some of them. In the table there are about 150,000 clones, around three quarters of which are singletons. The donors were healthy bone marrow donors. The rearrangement uses TRBV10-2 and TRBJ2-7; 12 positions match TRBD2. The TCR comes from a woman aged 40 to 50 in good health and CMV-seronegative. The specimen was PBMCs. The CDR3 loop is CASRLAGGEEQYF. In DNA, the CDR3 is TGCGCCAGCAGGCTAGCGGGAGGGGAGGAGCAGTACTTC.